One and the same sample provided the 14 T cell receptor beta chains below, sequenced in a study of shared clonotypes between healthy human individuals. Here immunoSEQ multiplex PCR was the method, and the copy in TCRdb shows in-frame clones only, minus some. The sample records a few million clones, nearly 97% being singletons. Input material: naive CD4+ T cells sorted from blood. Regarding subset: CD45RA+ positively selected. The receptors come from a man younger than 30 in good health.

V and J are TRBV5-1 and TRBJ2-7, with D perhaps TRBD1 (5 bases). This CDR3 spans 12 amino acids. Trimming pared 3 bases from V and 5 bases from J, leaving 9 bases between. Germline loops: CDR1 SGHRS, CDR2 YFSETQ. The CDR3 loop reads CASSSKGNEQYF. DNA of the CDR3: TGCGCCAGCAGCTCGAAGGGGAACGAGCAGTACTTC.

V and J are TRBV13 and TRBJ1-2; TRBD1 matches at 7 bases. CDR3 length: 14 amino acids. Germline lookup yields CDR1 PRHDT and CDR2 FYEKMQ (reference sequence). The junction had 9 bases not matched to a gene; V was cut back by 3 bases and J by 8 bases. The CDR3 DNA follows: TGTGCCAGCAGCTTTTTTCAGGGGGAGAGGGGCTACACCTTC. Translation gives CASSFFQGERGYTF.

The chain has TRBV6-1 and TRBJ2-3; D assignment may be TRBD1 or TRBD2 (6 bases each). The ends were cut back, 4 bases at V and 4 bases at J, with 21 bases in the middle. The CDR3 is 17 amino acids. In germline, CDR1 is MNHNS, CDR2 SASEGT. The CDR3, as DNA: TGTGCCAGCAGTGGACAGGTATCCGGGGCTAGCGCAGATACGCAGTATTTT. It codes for CASSGQVSGASADTQYF.

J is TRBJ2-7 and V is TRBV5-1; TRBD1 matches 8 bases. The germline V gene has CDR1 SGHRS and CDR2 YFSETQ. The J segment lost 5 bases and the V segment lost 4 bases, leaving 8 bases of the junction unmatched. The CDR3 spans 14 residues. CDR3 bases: TGCGCCAGCAGCACCGGACAGGGAGGCGACGAGCAGTACTTC. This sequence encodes CASSTGQGGDEQYF.

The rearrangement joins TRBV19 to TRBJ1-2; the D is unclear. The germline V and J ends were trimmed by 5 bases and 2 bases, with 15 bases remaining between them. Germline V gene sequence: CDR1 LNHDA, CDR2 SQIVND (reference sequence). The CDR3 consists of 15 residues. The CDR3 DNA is TGTGCCAGTAGTTCGGTGGGCGCCGGCAACTATGGCTACACCTTC. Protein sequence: CASSSVGAGNYGYTF.

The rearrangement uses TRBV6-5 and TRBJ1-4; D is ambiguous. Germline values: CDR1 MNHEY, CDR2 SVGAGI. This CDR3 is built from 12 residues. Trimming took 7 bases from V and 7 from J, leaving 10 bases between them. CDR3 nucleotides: TGTGCCAGCACCCGGGTCGGTGAAAAACTGTTTTTT. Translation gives CASTRVGEKLFF.

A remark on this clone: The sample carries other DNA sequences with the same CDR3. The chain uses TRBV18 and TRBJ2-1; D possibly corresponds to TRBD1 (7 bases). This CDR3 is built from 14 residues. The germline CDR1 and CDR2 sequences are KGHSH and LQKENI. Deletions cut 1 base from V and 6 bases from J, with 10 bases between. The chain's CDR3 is CASSPQQGGNEQFF. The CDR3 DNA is TGTGCCAGCTCACCACAGCAGGGGGGCAATGAGCAGTTCTTC. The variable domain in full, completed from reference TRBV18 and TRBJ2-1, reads NAGVMQNPRHLVRRRGQEARLRCSPMKGHSHVYWYRQLPEEGLKFMVYLQKENIIDESGMPKERFSAEFPKEGPSILRIQQVVRGDSAAYFCASSPQQGGNEQFFGPGTRLTVL.

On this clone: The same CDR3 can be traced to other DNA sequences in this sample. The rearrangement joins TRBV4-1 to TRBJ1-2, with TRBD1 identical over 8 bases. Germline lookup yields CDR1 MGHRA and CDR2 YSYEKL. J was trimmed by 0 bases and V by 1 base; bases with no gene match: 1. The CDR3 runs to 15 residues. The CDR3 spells CASSQVQGANYGYTF. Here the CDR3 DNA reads TGCGCCAGCAGCCAAGTACAGGGGGCTAACTATGGCTACACCTTC.

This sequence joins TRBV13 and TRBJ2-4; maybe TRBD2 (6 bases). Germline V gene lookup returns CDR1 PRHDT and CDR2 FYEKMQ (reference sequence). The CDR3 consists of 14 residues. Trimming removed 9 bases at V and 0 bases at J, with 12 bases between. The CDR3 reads CASSLAVAKNIQYF. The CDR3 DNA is TGTGCCAGTTCCTTAGCGGTAGCCAAAAACATTCAGTACTTC.

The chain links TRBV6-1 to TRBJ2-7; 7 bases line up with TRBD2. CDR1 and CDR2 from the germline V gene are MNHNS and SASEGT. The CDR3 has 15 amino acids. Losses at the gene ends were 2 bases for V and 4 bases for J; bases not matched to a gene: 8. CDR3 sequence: CASSESVGGTYEQYF. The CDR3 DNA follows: TGTGCCAGCAGTGAAAGTGTGGGGGGGACGTACGAGCAGTACTTC.

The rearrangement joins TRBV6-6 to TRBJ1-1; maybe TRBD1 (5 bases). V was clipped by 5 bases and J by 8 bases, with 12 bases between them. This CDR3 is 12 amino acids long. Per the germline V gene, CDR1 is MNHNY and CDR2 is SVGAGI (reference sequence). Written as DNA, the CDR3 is TGTGCCAGCAGTCTTGGGACCGAAGAAGCTTTCTTT. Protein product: CASSLGTEEAFF.

This chain's CDR3 is CASSEERRSYEQYF. CDR3 DNA: TGCGCCAGCAGCGAGGAAAGAAGGTCCTACGAGCAGTACTTC. V is TRBV5-1 and J is TRBJ2-7; the D is unclear. Trimming pared 4 bases from V and 1 base from J, leaving 12 bases between. The CDR3 is made up of 14 amino acids. The germline gives CDR1 SGHRS, CDR2 YFSETQ.

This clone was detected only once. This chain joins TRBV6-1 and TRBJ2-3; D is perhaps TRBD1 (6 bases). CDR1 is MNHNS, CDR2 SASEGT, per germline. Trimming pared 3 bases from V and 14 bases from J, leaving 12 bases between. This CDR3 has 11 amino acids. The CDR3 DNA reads TGTGCCAGCAGTGACTGGGACATTTTGTATTTT. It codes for CASSDWDILYF.

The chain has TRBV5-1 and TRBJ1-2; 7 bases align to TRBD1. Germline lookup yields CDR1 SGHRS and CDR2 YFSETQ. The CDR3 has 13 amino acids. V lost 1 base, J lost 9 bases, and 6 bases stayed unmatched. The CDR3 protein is CASSLTGEARYTF. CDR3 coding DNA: TGCGCCAGCAGCTTGACAGGGGAGGCGCGCTACACCTTC.